This entry concerns a single T cell receptor (beta chain). This specimen comes from a study of blood T cell repertoires in COVID-19. For the study at large: PBMCs, B-cell-depleted T cells, or T cells were the source of the cDNA or gDNA that made up the material.

The authors' processing: Estimation of nucleated cell counts was performed using reference gene primer amplification. Assay: immunoSEQ multiplex PCR; the TCRdb copy retains only in-frame clones and omits some. V and J calls and clone size are copied from that table; D and trimming were computed from the DNA. This sample has roughly 500,000 clones, with 80% to 90% found just once. The CDR3 runs 18 residues. CDR1 and CDR2 from the germline V gene are SGHNT and YYREEE (reference sequence). V trimming: 3 bases; J trimming: 3 bases; junction bases outside the gene matches: 6. The specimen sequenced was peripheral blood. V usage is TRBV5-4 and J usage is TRBJ2-6, with 13 positions matching TRBD2. The sequence derives from a young man with COVID-19, enrolled during active disease. CDR3 region: CASSSGLAGVVGANVLTF. CDR3 coding DNA: TGTGCCAGCAGCTCAGGACTAGCGGGAGTGGTTGGGGCCAACGTCCTGACTTTC.